This entry describes one T cell receptor beta chain. One end of the junction fails to match germline, which may point to a read error. The sample comes from a study of regulatory T cells in long-lasting Graves disease. This CDR3 has 15 residues. From germline, CDR1 is MNHNS and CDR2 SASEGT. As to time point: newly diagnosed GD, antithyroid drugs for less than 3 months. Extracted RNA from PBMCs served as the source of the TCR library. The TCR beta library used iRepertoire HTBI primers with Arm-PCR amplification of CDR3. TCRdb itself ran the multiplex PCR reads through MiXCR, one entry per CDR3 protein. The sample contains hundreds of thousands of distinct CDR3 sequences, roughly 13% of which appear only once. This same sample was also part of a study on T cells in Graves' hyperthyroidism and ophthalmopathy. Per that study: Clonotypes that were expanded in thyroid above 0.001 mostly appeared in blood too.

V is TRBV6-1 and J is TRBJ2-4, with D perhaps being TRBD1 or TRBD2 (5 bases each). Here the sequenced sample was peripheral blood mononuclear cells (PBMCs), taken at new diagnosis, from a patient treated with antithyroid drugs. This receptor was identified in a man aged 25 to 45 with Graves disease. CDR3 in amino acids: CAGSPRGYGKNIQYF. For the CDR3, the DNA is TGTGCCGGCAGTCCCCGGGGCTACGGCAAAAACATTCAGTACTTC.